This T cell receptor (beta chain) was documented in a study of blood T cell repertoires in COVID-19. Overall study: The analysed material was cDNA or gDNA that came from T cells, B-cell-depleted T cells, or PBMCs.

As concerns this clone: This specimen includes other DNA sequences encoding the same CDR3.

V was clipped by 3 bases and J by 2 bases; unmatched bases: 3. This CDR3 region has 15 residues. The germline V gene has CDR1 SGHTA and CDR2 FQGTGA. Original processing methods: Amplifying reference gene primers gave estimates of nucleated cell counts. Measured with immunoSEQ multiplex PCR; TCRdb has only the in-frame clones, and not every one. That table supplies the V and J calls and clone size; D and trimming were determined from the DNA. In the table there are about 220,000 clones, 80% of which are singletons. Material: peripheral blood. The rearrangement joins TRBV7-3 to TRBJ2-1; 8 bases align to TRBD1. The receptor comes from a human donor in a cohort sampled during active COVID-19. The CDR3, as DNA: TGTGCCAGCAGCTTGGACAGGGAAGCCTACAATGAGCAGTTCTTC. The encoded protein is CASSLDREAYNEQFF.